The TCR beta chain described here comes from a study of blood T cells in healthy people across ages. Overall study findings and caveats: Shifts in expanded clonotypes may have been confounded by donor CMV status, which was unknown. In long-lived donors, naive CD4+ cell counts and diversity exceeded those of aged donors.

Total RNA, at least 5 micrograms per sample, was extracted from PBMCs. Sample-barcoded 5' priming and a J-beta primer mix drove a second PCR of roughly 6 to 12 cycles. Sequencing of every sample gave 2.5 million or more CDR3-containing paired-end reads. One entry per CDR3 protein results from TCRdb running MiXCR on the 5' RACE reads. The table shows 1.4 million to 1.5 million distinct CDR3 sequences, with 35% to 45% occurring only once. About this clonotype: Its cognate antigen is unknown.

Trimming shortened V by 4 bases and J by 2 bases, and 19 bases separated the two germline ends. The CDR3 runs to 17 residues. Germline CDR1 and CDR2: MDHEN and SYDVKM. Sequencing was carried out using blood. The receptor comes from a woman in her late teens or twenties in good health. The chain combines TRBV28 with TRBJ2-3; the D gene is possibly TRBD2 (6 bases). CDR3 nucleotide sequence: TGTGCCAGCAGTTCCCTGGGGCGGGGTTTTTCCACAGATACGCAGTATTTT. Protein: CASSSLGRGFSTDTQYF.